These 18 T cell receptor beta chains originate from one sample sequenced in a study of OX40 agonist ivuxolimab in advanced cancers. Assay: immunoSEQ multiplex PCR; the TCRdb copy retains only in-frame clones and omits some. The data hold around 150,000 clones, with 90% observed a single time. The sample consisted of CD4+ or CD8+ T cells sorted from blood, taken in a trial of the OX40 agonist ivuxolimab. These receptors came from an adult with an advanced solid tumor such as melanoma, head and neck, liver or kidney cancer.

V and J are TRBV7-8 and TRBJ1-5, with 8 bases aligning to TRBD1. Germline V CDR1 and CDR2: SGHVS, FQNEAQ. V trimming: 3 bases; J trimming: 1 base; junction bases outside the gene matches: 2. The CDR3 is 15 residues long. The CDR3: CASSLTGASNQPQHF. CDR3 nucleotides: TGTGCCAGCAGCTTGACAGGGGCCAGCAATCAGCCCCAGCATTTT.

CDR3 residues: CASSFKGANTEAFF. Written as DNA, the CDR3 is TGTGCCAGCAGTTTCAAGGGGGCAAACACTGAAGCTTTCTTT. The rearrangement links TRBV27 to TRBJ1-1; 7 bases are a match to TRBD1. This CDR3 has 14 amino acids. Germline V lookup: CDR1 MNHEY, CDR2 SMNVEV (reference sequence). V gave up 3 bases and J gave up 2 bases; unmatched junction bases: 3.

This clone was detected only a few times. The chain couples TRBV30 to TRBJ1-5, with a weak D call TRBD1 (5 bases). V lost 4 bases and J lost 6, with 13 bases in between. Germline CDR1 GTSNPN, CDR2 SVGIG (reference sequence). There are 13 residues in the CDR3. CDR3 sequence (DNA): TGTGCCTGGAACCCGGGGCACGGTCAGCCCCAGCATTTT. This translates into CAWNPGHGQPQHF.

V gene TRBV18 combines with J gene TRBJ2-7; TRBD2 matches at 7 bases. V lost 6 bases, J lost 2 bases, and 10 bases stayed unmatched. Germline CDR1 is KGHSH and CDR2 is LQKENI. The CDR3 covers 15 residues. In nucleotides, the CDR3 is TGTGCCAGCTCCCCGAGGGAGGGGACGGCCTACGAGCAGTACTTC. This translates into CASSPREGTAYEQYF.

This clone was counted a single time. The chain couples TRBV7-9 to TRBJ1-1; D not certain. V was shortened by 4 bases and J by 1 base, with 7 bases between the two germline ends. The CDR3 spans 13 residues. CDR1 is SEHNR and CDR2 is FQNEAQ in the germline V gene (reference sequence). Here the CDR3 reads CASSSGGNTEAFF. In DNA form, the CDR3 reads TGTGCCAGCAGCTCGGGCGGGAACACTGAAGCTTTCTTT.

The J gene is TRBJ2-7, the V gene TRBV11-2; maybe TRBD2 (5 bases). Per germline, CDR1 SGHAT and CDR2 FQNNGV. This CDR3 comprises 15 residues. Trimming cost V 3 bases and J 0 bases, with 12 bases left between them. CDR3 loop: CASSFSLGGSYEQYF. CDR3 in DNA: TGTGCCAGCAGCTTTTCTTTAGGAGGCTCCTACGAGCAGTACTTC.

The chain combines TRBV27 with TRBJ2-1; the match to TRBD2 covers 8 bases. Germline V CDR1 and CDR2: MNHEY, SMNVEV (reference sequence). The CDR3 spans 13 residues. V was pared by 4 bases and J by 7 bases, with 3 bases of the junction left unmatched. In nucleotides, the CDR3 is TGTGCCAGCAGTTCCGGGACTAGAAATGAGCAGTTCTTC. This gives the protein CASSSGTRNEQFF.

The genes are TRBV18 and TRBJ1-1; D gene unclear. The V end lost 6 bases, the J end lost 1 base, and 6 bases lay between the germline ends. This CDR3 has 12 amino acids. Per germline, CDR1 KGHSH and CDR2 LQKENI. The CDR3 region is CASSQANTEAFF. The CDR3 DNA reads TGTGCCAGCTCTCAGGCGAACACTGAAGCTTTCTTT.

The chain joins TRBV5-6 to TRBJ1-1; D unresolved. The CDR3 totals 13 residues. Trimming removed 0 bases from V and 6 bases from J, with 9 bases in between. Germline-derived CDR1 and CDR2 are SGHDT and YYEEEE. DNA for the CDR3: TGTGCCAGCAGCTTGGCAGGCGGCTCTGAAGCTTTCTTT. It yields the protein CASSLAGGSEAFF.

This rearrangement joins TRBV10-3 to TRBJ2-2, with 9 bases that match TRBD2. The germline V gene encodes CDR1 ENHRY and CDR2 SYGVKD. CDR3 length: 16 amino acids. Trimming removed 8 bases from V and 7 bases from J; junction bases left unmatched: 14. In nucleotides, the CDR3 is TGTGCCATCCGATCAAGGGCTAGCGGGGATCACGGGGAGCTGTTTTTT. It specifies CAIRSRASGDHGELFF.

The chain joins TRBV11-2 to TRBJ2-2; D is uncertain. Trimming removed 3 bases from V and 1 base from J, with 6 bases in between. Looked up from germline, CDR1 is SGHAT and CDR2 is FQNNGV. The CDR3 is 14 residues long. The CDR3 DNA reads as TGTGCCAGCAGCTTTTCGCAGAACACCGGGGAGCTGTTTTTT. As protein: CASSFSQNTGELFF.

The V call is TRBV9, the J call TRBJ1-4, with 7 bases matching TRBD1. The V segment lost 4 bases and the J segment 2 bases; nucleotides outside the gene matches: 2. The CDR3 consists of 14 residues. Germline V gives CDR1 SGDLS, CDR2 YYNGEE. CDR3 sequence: CASSKTGTNEKLFF. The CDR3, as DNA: TGTGCCAGCAGCAAGACAGGGACTAATGAAAAACTGTTTTTT.

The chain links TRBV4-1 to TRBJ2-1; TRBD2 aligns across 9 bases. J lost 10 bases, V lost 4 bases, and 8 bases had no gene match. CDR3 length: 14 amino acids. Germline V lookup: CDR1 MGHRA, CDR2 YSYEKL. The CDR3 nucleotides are TGCGCCAGCAGCCTTAGCGGGGGTAGGGGAGAGCAGTTCTTC. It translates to CASSLSGGRGEQFF.

The CDR3 here is CAIREGLAVTYEQYF. CDR3 in DNA: TGTGCCATCAGGGAGGGGCTAGCGGTAACCTACGAGCAGTACTTC. J is TRBJ2-7 and V is TRBV10-3; 7 nucleotides line up with TRBD2. Per germline, CDR1 ENHRY and CDR2 SYGVKD. The CDR3 consists of 15 residues. The ends lost 6 bases at V and 2 bases at J; junction bases unmatched: 10.

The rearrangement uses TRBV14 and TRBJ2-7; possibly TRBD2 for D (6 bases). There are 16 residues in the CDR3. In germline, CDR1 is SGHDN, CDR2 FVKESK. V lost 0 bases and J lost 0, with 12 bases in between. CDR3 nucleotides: TGTGCCAGCAGCCAAGATGGTCGGGGGAGCTCCTACGAGCAGTACTTC. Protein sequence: CASSQDGRGSSYEQYF.

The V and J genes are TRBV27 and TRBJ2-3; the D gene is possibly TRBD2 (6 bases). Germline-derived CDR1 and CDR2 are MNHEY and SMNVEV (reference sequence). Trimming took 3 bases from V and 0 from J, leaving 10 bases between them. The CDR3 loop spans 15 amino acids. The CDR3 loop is CASSLVAVSTDTQYF. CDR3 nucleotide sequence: TGTGCCAGCAGTTTGGTAGCGGTGAGCACAGATACGCAGTATTTT.

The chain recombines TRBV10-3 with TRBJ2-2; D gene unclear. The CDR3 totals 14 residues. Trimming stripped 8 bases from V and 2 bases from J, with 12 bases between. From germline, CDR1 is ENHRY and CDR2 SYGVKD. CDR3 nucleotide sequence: TGTGCCATCGAACTCCCGGGTAACACCGGGGAGCTGTTTTTT. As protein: CAIELPGNTGELFF.

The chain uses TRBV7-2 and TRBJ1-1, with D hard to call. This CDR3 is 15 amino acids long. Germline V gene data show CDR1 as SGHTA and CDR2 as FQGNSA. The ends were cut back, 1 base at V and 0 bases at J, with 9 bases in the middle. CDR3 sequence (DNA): TGTGCCAGCAGCTTAGGCTTAGGAATGAACACTGAAGCTTTCTTT. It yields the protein CASSLGLGMNTEAFF.